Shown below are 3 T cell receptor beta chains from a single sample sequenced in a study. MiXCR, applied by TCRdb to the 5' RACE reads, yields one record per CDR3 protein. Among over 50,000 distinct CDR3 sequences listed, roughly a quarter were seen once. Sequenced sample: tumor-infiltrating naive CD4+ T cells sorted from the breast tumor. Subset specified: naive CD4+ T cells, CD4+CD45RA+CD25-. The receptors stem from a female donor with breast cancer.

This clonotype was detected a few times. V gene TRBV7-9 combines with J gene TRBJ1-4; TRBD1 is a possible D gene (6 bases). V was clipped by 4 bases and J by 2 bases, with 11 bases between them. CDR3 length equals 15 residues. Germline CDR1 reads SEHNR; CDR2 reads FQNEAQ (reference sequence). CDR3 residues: CASSSTGRTNEKLFF. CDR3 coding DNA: TGTGCCAGCAGCTCGACAGGTCGCACTAATGAAAAACTGTTTTTT. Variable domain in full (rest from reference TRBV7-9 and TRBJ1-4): DTGVSQNPRHKITKRGQNVTFRCDPISEHNRLYWYRQTLGQGPEFLTYFQNEAQLEKSRLLSDRFSAERPKGSFSTLEIQRTEQGDSAMYLCASSSTGRTNEKLFFGSGTQLSVL.

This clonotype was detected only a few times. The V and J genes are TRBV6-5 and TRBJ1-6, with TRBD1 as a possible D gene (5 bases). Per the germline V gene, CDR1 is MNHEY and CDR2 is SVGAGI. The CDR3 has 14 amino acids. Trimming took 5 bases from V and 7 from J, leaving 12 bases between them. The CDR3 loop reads CASSHRDGNSPLHF. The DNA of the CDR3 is TGTGCCAGCAGTCACCGGGACGGGAATTCACCCCTCCACTTT.

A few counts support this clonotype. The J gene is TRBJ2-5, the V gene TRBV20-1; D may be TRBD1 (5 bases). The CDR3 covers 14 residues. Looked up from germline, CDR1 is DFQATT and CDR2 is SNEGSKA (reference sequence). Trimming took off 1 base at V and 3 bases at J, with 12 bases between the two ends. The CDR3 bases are TGCAGTGCTAGAGCCCGGACATTAGAAGAGACCCAGTACTTC. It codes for CSARARTLEETQYF.